These 10 T cell receptor beta chains were all obtained from the same sample, sequenced in a study of T cell responses to AZD1222 COVID-19 vaccine (dated by TCRdb to the early 2020s). The sample's time point label, in plain terms: baseline before first vaccination. Library preparation was by the immunoSEQ multiplex PCR assay. TCRdb retrieved this table from immuneACCESS and kept in-frame rearrangements only. Not all clones are present; in checked studies, unresolved V genes account for under half, and no reason is known for the remainder. Here the sample has 120,000 to 150,000 clones; about 91% occur a single time. The biggest ten clones account for 1.4% of the sample. The material sequenced was peripheral blood, taken on day 0 of AZD1222 vaccination. The receptor source for this set is an adult in good health.

The V call is TRBV7-2, the J call TRBJ2-1; D gene ambiguous. Germline CDR1 SGHTA, CDR2 FQGNSA. Deletions cut 5 bases from V and 3 bases from J, with 5 bases between. The CDR3 contains 12 residues. The CDR3 DNA reads as TGTGCCAGCAGCCCGTACTACAATGAGCAGTTCTTC. Protein product: CASSPYYNEQFF. Using reference TRBV7-2 and TRBJ2-1 for the parts outside the CDR3, the full variable domain is GAGVSQSPSNKVTEKGKDVELRCDPISGHTALYWYRQSLGQGLEFLIYFQGNSAPDKSGLPSDRFSAERTGGSVSTLTIQRTQQEDSAVYLCASSPYYNEQFFGPGTRLTVL.

This clone was observed a single time. The chain recombines TRBV2 with TRBJ2-7; weak D call: TRBD1 (6 bases). Germline V gene lookup returns CDR1 SNHLY and CDR2 FYNNEI. The length of the CDR3 is 13 residues. Trimming left V 3 bases short and J 5 bases short, with 11 bases between. The CDR3 here is CASSDPGDHEQYF. The CDR3 DNA follows: TGTGCCAGCAGTGACCCAGGGGACCACGAGCAGTACTTC. The variable domain in full, completed from reference TRBV2 and TRBJ2-7, reads EPEVTQTPSHQVTQMGQEVILRCVPISNHLYFYWYRQILGQKVEFLVSFYNNEISEKSEIFDDQFSVERPDGSNFTLKIRSTKLEDSAMYFCASSDPGDHEQYFGPGTRLTVT.

The chain employs TRBV23-1 and TRBJ1-5, with 7 nucleotides matching TRBD1. TRBV23-1 belongs to the ORF category, with a function that is uncertain. V gave up 2 bases and J gave up 0 bases; unmatched junction bases: 10. The CDR3 loop spans 18 amino acids. CDR3 sequence: CASSQAGTDLYSNQPQHF. The DNA of the CDR3 is TGCGCCAGCAGTCAAGCCGGGACAGACCTTTATAGCAATCAGCCCCAGCATTTT.

This clone came up once. The rearrangement links TRBV4-3 to TRBJ1-2; possibly TRBD1 for D (5 bases). CDR3 length equals 13 residues. V was cut by 2 bases and J by 3 bases, with 7 bases left in between. CDR1 LGHNA and CDR2 YSLEER come from the germline V gene. DNA for the CDR3: TGCGCCAGCAGCCAACGAGGGGACTATGGCTACACCTTC. Amino acid sequence: CASSQRGDYGYTF.

The V and J genes are TRBV2 and TRBJ1-4; tentative D call: TRBD1 (5 bases). The germline V gene encodes CDR1 SNHLY and CDR2 FYNNEI. V was clipped by 7 bases and J by 5 bases, with 14 bases between them. The CDR3 extends over 14 amino acids. The CDR3 here is CASTEAGGNEKLFF. CDR3 coding DNA: TGTGCCAGCACCGAGGCTGGGGGGAATGAAAAACTGTTTTTT.

This clone occurred once. The V and J genes are TRBV28 and TRBJ2-7; D uncertain. The CDR3 totals 12 residues. Germline loops: CDR1 MDHEN, CDR2 SYDVKM. V was shortened by 3 bases and J by 6 bases, with 9 bases between the two germline ends. The DNA for the CDR3 is TGTGCCAGCAGTTTTCGAGGCAGCGAGCAGTACTTC. As protein: CASSFRGSEQYF.

The rearrangement links TRBV5-5 to TRBJ1-2, with a weak D call TRBD1 (6 bases). The V and J ends lost 6 bases and 0 bases respectively, with 18 bases between them. Germline CDR1 SGHKS, CDR2 YYEKEE (reference sequence). The CDR3 runs to 16 residues. The CDR3 DNA reads TGTGCCAGCAATTGGGGGGCAGGAGAGTCTAACTATGGCTACACCTTC. Encoded protein: CASNWGAGESNYGYTF.

This rearrangement joins TRBV4-1 to TRBJ2-3; D not certain. The germline gives CDR1 MGHRA, CDR2 YSYEKL. The CDR3 length is 16 residues. The V end lost 4 bases, the J end lost 0 bases, and 14 bases lay between the germline ends. The CDR3 sequence: CASSPKQAGSTDTQYF. CDR3 DNA sequence: TGCGCCAGCAGCCCCAAACAAGCAGGAAGCACAGATACGCAGTATTTT.

This chain uses TRBV9 with TRBJ2-7, with 7 positions matching TRBD1. Trimming at V came to 0 bases and at J to 3 bases, leaving 3 bases not matched to a gene. Germline CDR1 is SGDLS and CDR2 is YYNGEE. The CDR3 consists of 14 residues. The CDR3 loop is CASSVGAGGYEQYF. DNA for the CDR3: TGTGCCAGCAGCGTAGGGGCAGGGGGCTACGAGCAGTACTTC.

CDR3 in DNA: TGTGCCAGTAGTATACCCCGACAGTCCCGGGATACGCAGTATTTT. This codes for CASSIPRQSRDTQYF. This rearrangement joins TRBV19 to TRBJ2-3; D may be TRBD1 (5 bases). The CDR3 runs 15 residues. CDR1 and CDR2 (germline): LNHDA, SQIVND (reference sequence). V shed 2 bases and J shed 6 bases, with 15 bases lying between them.